This T cell receptor (beta chain) was identified during a study of PD-L1 blockade in urothelial cancer. Study context: Blood analysis was done at 3 weeks (second dose) and 6 weeks after treatment began. Median T cell yield per blood sample was 110,000 to 150,000 cells.

As concerns this clone: Antigen: not known.

Findings and limits, study-wide: By 3 weeks, tumor-associated blood clones had expanded more in durable-benefit patients.

Clones were read by immunoSEQ multiplex PCR, and TCRdb kept only the in-frame ones, dropping some. Among 55,000 to 85,000 clones, about 89% were seen once, and the ten largest hold approximately 3.2%. This CDR3 has 12 amino acids. The V gene lost 9 bases and the J gene lost 5 bases, with 13 bases spanning the gap. Germline CDR1 MNHNY, CDR2 SVGAGI (reference sequence). This material consisted of PBMCs, taken around atezolizumab (anti-PD-L1) treatment. The rearrangement joins TRBV6-6 to TRBJ2-5, with D tentatively TRBD2 (6 bases). The receptor was derived from a man between 60 and 75 years old with urothelial cancer. The CDR3 coding sequence is TGTGCCAGTACTAACCGGGGGGAGACCCAGTACTTC. Its protein product is CASTNRGETQYF.